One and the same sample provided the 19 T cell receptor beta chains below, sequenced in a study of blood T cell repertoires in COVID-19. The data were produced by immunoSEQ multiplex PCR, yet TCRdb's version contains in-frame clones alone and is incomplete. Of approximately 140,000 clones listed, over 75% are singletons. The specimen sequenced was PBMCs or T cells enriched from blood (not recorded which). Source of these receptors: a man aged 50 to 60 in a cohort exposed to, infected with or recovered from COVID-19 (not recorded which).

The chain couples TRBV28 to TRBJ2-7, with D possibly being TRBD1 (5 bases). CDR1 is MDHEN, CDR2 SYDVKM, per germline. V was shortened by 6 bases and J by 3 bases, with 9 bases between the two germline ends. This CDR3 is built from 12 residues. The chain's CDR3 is CASRVGVYEQYF. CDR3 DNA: TGTGCCAGCAGGGTAGGGGTCTACGAGCAGTACTTC. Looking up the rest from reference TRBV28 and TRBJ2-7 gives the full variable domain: DVKVTQSSRYLVKRTGEKVFLECVQDMDHENMFWYRQDPGLGLRLIYFSYDVKMKEKGDIPEGYSVSREKKERFSLILESASTNQTSMYLCASRVGVYEQYFGPGTRLTVT.

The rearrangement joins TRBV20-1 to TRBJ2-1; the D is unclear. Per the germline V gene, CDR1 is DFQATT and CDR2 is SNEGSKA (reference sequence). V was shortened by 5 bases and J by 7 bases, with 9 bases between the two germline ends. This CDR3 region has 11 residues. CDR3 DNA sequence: TGCAGTGCTTTACTCAAAAATGAGCAGTTCTTC. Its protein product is CSALLKNEQFF.

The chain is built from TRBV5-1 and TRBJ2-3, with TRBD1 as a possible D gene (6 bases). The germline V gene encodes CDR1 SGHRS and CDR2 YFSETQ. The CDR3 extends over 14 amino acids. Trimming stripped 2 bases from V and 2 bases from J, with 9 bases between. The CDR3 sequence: CASSFNRDTDTQYF. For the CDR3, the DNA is TGCGCCAGCAGCTTCAACAGGGACACAGATACGCAGTATTTT.

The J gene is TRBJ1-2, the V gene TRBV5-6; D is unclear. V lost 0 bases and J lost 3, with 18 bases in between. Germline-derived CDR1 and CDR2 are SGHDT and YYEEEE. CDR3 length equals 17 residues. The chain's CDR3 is CASSLVTDWLTDYGYTF. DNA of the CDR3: TGTGCCAGCAGCTTGGTCACGGACTGGCTGACCGACTATGGCTACACCTTC.

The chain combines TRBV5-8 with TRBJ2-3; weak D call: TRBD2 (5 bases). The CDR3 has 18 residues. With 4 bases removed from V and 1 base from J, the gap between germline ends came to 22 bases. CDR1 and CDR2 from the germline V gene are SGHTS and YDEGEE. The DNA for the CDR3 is TGTGCCAGCAGCCCCGCGATGGGAGCCGTCACCGGCACAGATACGCAGTATTTT. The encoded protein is CASSPAMGAVTGTDTQYF.

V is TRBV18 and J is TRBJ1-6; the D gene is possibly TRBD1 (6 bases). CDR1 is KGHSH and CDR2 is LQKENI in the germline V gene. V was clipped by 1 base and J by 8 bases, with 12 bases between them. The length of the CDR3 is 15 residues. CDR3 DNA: TGTGCCAGCTCACCACAGAGGGGGATCGATTCACCCCTCCACTTT. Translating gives CASSPQRGIDSPLHF.

The CDR3 DNA sequence: TGTGCCAACCGACCTAGCGGGAATGGGGAGCTGTTTTTT. Translation: CANRPSGNGELFF. J is TRBJ2-2 and V is TRBV6-5, with TRBD2 matching over 9 bases. The germline CDR1 and CDR2 sequences are MNHEY and SVGAGI. The length of the CDR3 is 13 residues. V was clipped by 10 bases and J by 8 bases; unmatched bases: 8.

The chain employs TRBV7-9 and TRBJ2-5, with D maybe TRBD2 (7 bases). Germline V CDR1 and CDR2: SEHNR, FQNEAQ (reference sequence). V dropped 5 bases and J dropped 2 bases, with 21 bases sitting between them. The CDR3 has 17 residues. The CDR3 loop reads CASSPRQAGALQETQYF. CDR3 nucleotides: TGTGCCAGCAGCCCAAGACAGGCGGGGGCCTTACAAGAGACCCAGTACTTC.

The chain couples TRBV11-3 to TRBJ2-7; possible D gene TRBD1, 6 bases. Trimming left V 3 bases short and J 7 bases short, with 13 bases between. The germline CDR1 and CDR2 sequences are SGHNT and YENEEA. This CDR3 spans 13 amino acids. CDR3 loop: CASSLKQGGEQYF. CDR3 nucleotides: TGTGCCAGCAGCTTGAAACAGGGCGGGGAGCAGTACTTC.

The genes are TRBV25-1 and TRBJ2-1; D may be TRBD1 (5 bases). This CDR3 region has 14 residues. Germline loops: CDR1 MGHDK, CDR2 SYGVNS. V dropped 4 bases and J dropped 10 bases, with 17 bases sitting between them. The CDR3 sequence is CASSGTRTSSEQFF. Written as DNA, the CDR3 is TGTGCCAGCAGTGGGACCCGGACATCCAGCGAGCAGTTCTTC.

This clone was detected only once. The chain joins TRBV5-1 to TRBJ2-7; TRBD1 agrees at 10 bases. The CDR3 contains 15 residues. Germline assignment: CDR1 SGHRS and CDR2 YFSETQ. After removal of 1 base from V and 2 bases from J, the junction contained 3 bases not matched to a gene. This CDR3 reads CASSLPGTGAYEQYF. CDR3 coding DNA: TGCGCCAGCAGCTTGCCCGGGACAGGGGCCTACGAGCAGTACTTC.

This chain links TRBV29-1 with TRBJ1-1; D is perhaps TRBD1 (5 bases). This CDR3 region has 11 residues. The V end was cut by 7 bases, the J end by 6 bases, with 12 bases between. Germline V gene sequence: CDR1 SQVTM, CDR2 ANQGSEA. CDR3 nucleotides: TGCAGCGCATCCGGGGGACCTGAAGCTTTCTTT. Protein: CSASGGPEAFF.

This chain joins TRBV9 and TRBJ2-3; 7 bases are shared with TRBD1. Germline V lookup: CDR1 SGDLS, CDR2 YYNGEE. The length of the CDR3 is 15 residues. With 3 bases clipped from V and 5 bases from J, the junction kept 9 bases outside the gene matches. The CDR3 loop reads CASSALGTAQDTQYF. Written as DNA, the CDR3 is TGTGCCAGCAGCGCCCTAGGGACAGCCCAAGATACGCAGTATTTT.

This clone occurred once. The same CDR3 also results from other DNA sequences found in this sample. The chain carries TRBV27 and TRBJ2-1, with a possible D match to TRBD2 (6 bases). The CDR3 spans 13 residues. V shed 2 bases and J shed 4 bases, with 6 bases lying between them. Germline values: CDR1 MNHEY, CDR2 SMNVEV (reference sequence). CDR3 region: CASSLRGYNEQFF. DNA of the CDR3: TGTGCCAGCAGTTTACGGGGGTACAATGAGCAGTTCTTC.

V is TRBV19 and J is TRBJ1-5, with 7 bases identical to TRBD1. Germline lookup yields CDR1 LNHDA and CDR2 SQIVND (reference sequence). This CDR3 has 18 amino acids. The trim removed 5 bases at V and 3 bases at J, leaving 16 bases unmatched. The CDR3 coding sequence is TGTGCCAGTAGTTGGGCCCGGGACAGCCTCGCTTCCAATCAGCCCCAGCATTTT. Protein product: CASSWARDSLASNQPQHF. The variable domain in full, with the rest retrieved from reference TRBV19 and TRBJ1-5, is DGGITQSPKYLFRKEGQNVTLSCEQNLNHDAMYWYRQDPGQGLRLIYYSQIVNDFQKGDIAEGYSVSREKKESFPLTVTSAQKNPTAFYLCASSWARDSLASNQPQHFGDGTRLSIL.

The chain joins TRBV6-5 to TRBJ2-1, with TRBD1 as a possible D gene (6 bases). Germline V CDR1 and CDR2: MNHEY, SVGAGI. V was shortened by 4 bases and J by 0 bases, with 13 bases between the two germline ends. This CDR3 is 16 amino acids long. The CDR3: CASSSGTFSSYNEQFF. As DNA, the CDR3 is TGTGCCAGCAGTTCGGGGACATTCAGCTCCTACAATGAGCAGTTCTTC.

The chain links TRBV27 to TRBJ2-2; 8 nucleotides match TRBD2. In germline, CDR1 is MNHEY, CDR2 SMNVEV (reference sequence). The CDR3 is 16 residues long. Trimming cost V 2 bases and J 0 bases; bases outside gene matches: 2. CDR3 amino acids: CASSLRGGANTGELFF. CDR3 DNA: TGTGCCAGCAGTTTACGGGGGGGCGCGAACACCGGGGAGCTGTTTTTT.

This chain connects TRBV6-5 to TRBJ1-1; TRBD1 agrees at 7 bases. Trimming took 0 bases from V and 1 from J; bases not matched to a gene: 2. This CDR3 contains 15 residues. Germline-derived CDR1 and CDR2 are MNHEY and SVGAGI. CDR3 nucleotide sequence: TGTGCCAGCAGTTACTCCCCAGGGGGGAACACTGAAGCTTTCTTT. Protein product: CASSYSPGGNTEAFF.

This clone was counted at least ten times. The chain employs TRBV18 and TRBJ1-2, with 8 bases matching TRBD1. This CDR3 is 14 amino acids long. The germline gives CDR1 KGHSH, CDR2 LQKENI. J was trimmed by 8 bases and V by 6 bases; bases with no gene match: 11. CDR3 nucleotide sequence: TGTGCCAGCTCTGACGGACCCGGGACAGGCGGCTACACCTTC. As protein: CASSDGPGTGGYTF.